Detailed here is one T cell receptor beta chain. These data come from a study of healthy donors' naive CD4 and CD8 T cells. The V and J ends lost 2 bases and 2 bases, in that order; junction bases with no gene match: 5. The CDR3 loop spans 16 amino acids. The germline V gene has CDR1 MNHEY and CDR2 SVGAGI. Naive T cells were sorted: CD4+CD8-CD45RO-CD45RA+ for CD4+, CD8+CD4-CD45RA+CD27bright for CD8+. TCR libraries were built from 500 to 550 ng of total RNA by linear amplification. One entry per CDR3 protein, called by TCRdb with MiXCR from the reads. This table has 150,000 to 200,000 distinct CDR3 sequences, about 74% appearing once.

The sequenced material came from naive CD4+ and CD8+ T cells sorted from blood, pooled from several donors. This sequence originates from a pool of human donors in good health; the sample pools cells from several healthy donors. The rearrangement uses TRBV6-5 and TRBJ2-7; TRBD2 agrees at 11 bases. In DNA form, the CDR3 reads TGTGCCAGCAGTTACGGTCGACTAGCGGGAACCTACGAGCAGTACTTC. Residues: CASSYGRLAGTYEQYF.